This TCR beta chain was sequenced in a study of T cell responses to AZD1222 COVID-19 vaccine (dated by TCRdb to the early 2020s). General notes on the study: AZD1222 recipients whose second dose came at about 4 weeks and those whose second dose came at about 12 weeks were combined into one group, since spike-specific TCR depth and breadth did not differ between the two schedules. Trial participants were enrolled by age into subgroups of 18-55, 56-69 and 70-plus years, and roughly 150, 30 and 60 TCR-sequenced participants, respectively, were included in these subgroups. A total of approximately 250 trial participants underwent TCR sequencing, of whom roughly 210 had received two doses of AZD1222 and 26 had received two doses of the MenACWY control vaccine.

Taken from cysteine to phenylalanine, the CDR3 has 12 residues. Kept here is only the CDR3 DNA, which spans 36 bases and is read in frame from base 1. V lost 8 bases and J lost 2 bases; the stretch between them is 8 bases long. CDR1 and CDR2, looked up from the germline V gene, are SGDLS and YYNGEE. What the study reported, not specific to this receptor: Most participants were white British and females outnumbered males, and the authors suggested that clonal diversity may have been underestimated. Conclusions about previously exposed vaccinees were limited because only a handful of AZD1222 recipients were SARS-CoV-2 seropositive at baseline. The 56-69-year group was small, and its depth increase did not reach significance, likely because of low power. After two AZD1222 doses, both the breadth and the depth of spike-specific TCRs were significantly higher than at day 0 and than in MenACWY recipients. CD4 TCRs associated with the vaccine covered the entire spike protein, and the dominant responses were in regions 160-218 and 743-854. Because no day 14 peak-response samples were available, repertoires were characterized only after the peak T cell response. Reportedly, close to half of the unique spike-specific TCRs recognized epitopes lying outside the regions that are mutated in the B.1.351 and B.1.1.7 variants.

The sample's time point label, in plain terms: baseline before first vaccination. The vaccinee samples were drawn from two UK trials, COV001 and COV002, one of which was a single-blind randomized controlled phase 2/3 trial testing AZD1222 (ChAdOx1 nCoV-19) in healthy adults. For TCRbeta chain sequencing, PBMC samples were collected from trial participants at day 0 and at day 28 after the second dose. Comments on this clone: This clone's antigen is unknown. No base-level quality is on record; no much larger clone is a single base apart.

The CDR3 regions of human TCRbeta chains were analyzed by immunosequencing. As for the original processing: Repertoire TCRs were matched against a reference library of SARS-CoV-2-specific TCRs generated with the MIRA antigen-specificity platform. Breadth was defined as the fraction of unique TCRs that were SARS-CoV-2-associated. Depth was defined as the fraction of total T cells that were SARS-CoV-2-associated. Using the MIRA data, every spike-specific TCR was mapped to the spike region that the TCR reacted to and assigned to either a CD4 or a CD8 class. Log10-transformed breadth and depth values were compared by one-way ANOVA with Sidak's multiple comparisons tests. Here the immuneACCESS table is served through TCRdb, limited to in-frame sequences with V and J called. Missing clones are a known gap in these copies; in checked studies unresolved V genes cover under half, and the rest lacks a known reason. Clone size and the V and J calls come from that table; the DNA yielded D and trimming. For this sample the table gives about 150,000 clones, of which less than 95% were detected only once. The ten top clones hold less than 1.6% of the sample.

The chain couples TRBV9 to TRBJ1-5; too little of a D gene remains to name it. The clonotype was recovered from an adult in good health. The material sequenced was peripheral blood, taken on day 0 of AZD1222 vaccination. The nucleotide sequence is TGTGCCAGTAGCCGAGGCAATCAGCCCCAGCATTTT. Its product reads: CASSRGNQPQHF. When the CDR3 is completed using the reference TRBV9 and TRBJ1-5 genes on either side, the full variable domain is DSGVTQTPKHLITATGQRVTLRCSPRSGDLSVYWYQQSLDQGLQFLIQYYNGEERAKGNILERFSAQQFPDLHSELNLSSLELGDSALYFCASSRGNQPQHFGDGTRLSIL.